The entry below describes one T cell receptor (beta chain). Antigen specificity is unknown. Clones were read by immunoSEQ multiplex PCR, and TCRdb kept only the in-frame ones, dropping some. The repertoire holds approximately 31,000 clones, with approximately 80% as singletons. This record comes from a study of OX40 agonist ivuxolimab in advanced cancers. In the study overall: The dose-escalation cohort was around 83% male, with a mean age of around 60 years, ranging roughly 20 to 80. Patients with prior anti-PD-1, anti-PD-L1 or anti-CTLA-4 therapy were eligible; about 41% had some.

Findings of the study overall: Both CD4+ and CD8+ T cell populations in blood had undergone clonal expansion by week 6 at 0.1 to 3.0 mg/kg.

Trimming cost V 6 bases and J 8 bases; bases outside gene matches: 9. Germline CDR1 is MNHEY and CDR2 is SVGAGI. This CDR3 is built from 13 residues. The receptor's source is an adult with an advanced solid tumor such as melanoma, head and neck, liver or kidney cancer. This sequence joins TRBV6-5 and TRBJ1-2; TRBD1 aligns across 7 bases. Source: CD4+ or CD8+ T cells sorted from blood, taken in a trial of the OX40 agonist ivuxolimab. The chain's CDR3 is CASRNTGAGGYTF. The CDR3 DNA sequence: TGTGCCAGCAGAAACACAGGGGCAGGAGGCTACACCTTC.